This TCR beta chain emerged from a study of blood T cell repertoires in COVID-19. Germline values: CDR1 KGHSH, CDR2 LQKENI. Trimming left V 2 bases short and J 5 bases short, with 13 bases between. The CDR3 totals 15 residues. The assay was immunoSEQ multiplex PCR, and TCRdb's table has in-frame clones only and misses some. The sample holds some 110,000 clones; 86% are singletons and the top ten take 7.5% to 9%. The genes are TRBV18 and TRBJ2-1; D possibly corresponds to TRBD1 (5 bases). Sequencing was performed on peripheral blood. This clonotype was obtained from a man aged 65 to 79 who had recovered from COVID-19. In nucleotides, the CDR3 is TGTGCCAGCTCACCAGGGGCAGGGCCGAACAATGAGCAGTTCTTC. As protein: CASSPGAGPNNEQFF.